This T cell receptor (beta chain) was observed in a study of blood T cell repertoires in COVID-19. Study in general: Samples taken during acute and convalescent COVID-19 were collected in the United States, Italy and Spain. The cDNA or gDNA used as material had been derived from T cells, B-cell-depleted T cells, or PBMCs.

CDR3 size: 15 residues. Trimming cost V 7 bases and J 1 base; bases outside gene matches: 9. Germline V gene data show CDR1 as MNHEY and CDR2 as SVGAGI. As processed by the authors: Amplified reference gene primers provided the basis for estimating nucleated cell counts. Measured with immunoSEQ multiplex PCR; TCRdb has only the in-frame clones, and not every one. V, J and clone size were drawn from that table, and D and trimming were deduced from the DNA. The sample holds 85,000 to 90,000 clones, about 82% seen once. Sequencing used peripheral blood. The TCR sequence derives from a human donor in a cohort sampled during active COVID-19. The chain links TRBV6-5 to TRBJ2-7; 8 bases agree with TRBD1. The CDR3 DNA sequence: TGTGCCAGCACCCAGACAGGGGTCATATCCTACGAGCAGTACTTC. Its translation is CASTQTGVISYEQYF.